This paragraph reports one T cell receptor (beta chain). This clonotype was counted at least ten times. Its specific antigen is unknown. Base qualities are not provided; no much larger clone lies one nucleotide away. The CDR3 covers 15 residues, taking in both the cysteine and the phenylalanine. Here the CDR3 DNA is all that survives: 45 bases in frame from base 1. The germline V and J ends show losses of 2 bases and 5 bases respectively, and no gene match explains 7 bases of the junction. The germline V gene sets CDR1 to SQVTM and CDR2 to ANQGSEA. This record comes from a study of response to subunit inactivated influenza vaccine (dated by TCRdb to between 2017 and 2018). Background on the whole study: To follow how T cells responded to a trivalent subunit inactivated influenza vaccine, the researchers relied on deep quantitative profiling of the T cell receptor repertoire. Broader findings and caveats from the paper: The authors proposed that each seasonal influenza vaccination may bring in only a limited number of new T cells.

The library relied on RT-PCR. Instrument on record: Illumina HiSeq 2500. The public sequencing data were trimmed at Q25 with fastp and processed into clonotypes with MiXCR by TCRdb, which kept only in-frame beta chains. When rows share a CDR3 protein, they turn into one entry using the most common DNA and genes. This sample holds around 530,000 distinct CDR3 sequences; 16% were observed only once. The ten largest clones take up less than 4% of the sample. This sequence originates from a man in his fifties or sixties who received an inactivated influenza vaccine. Donor details come from another sample of the same person, matched by shared clones. The sequences come from CD4+ T cells sorted from PBMCs, collected less than 30 months after vaccination. The chain is encoded by TRBV29-1 joined to TRBJ2-1; TRBD1 fits 9 bases in the junction. Read as DNA, the sequence is TGCAGCGTTGAAACCCCGGGACAGGGAAACAATGAGCAGTTCTTC. Translated, it reads CSVETPGQGNNEQFF.